The 23 T cell receptor beta chains presented below share a single source sample, sequenced in a study of T-cell memory formation after mild COVID-19. TCRdb reprocessed the 5' RACE reads with MiXCR, giving one entry per CDR3 protein. The profile shows 350,000 to 500,000 distinct CDR3 sequences, roughly 18% of them singletons. Sequenced: PBMCs or a T cell subset sorted from them (not recorded which). These receptors were collected from a man younger than 35 who had mild COVID-19 (a few samples of this study predate the infection). Cell type and time point are not known.

This clonotype was counted many times. This sequence joins TRBV7-3 and TRBJ2-1; D is ambiguous. The CDR3 contains 15 residues. Germline CDR1 is SGHTA and CDR2 is FQGTGA. V was shortened by 0 bases and J by 0 bases, with 6 bases between the two germline ends. This CDR3 reads CASSLTPNSYNEQFF. DNA of the CDR3: TGTGCCAGCAGCTTAACCCCGAACTCCTACAATGAGCAGTTCTTC.

This rearrangement joins TRBV6-4 to TRBJ1-1; no reliable D call. Trimming cost V 2 bases and J 0 bases, with 7 bases left between them. The CDR3 length is 14 residues. Germline CDR1 MRHNA, CDR2 SNTAGT. The chain's CDR3 is CASSDLGMNTEAFF. For the CDR3, the DNA is TGTGCCAGCAGTGACCTAGGGATGAACACTGAAGCTTTCTTT.

Here the CDR3 reads CASSTRDRGTDEQFF. In nucleotides, the CDR3 is TGTGCCAGCAGCACGCGGGACAGGGGGACGGATGAGCAGTTCTTC. The rearrangement joins TRBV7-8 to TRBJ2-1, with 11 bases that match TRBD1. In germline, CDR1 is SGHVS, CDR2 FQNEAQ. The CDR3 spans 15 residues. J gave up 8 bases and V 5 bases, and 8 bases lay outside the gene matches.

The chain couples TRBV12-3 or TRBV12-4 to TRBJ2-2; either TRBD1 or TRBD2 may supply D (5 bases each). The CDR3 is made up of 13 amino acids. Trimming removed 7 bases at V and 8 bases at J, with 14 bases between. CDR3 nucleotides: TGTGCCAGCACCCTGGGACGTCTGGGGGAGCTGTTTTTT. Residues: CASTLGRLGELFF.

This clonotype was recorded many times. The chain carries TRBV18 and TRBJ1-1; 11 bases match TRBD1. After removal of 5 bases from V and 4 bases from J, the junction contained 3 bases not matched to a gene. Germline lookup yields CDR1 KGHSH and CDR2 LQKENI. This CDR3 comprises 14 residues. The CDR3 DNA reads TGTGCCAGCTCAGGACAGGGGGCGACCACTGAAGCTTTCTTT. It specifies CASSGQGATTEAFF. Full variable domain (outside the CDR3, taken from reference TRBV18 and TRBJ1-1): NAGVMQNPRHLVRRRGQEARLRCSPMKGHSHVYWYRQLPEEGLKFMVYLQKENIIDESGMPKERFSAEFPKEGPSILRIQQVVRGDSAAYFCASSGQGATTEAFFGQGTRLTVV.

This clonotype was recorded a few times. The CDR3 is CASSYSGGRSYEQYV. In DNA, the CDR3 is TGTGCCAGCAGTTACAGCGGGGGCCGATCCTACGAGCAGTACGTC. The V call is TRBV6-6, the J call TRBJ2-7; 8 nucleotides align to TRBD2. J gave up 1 base and V 2 bases, and 4 bases lay outside the gene matches. Germline CDR1 MNHNY, CDR2 SVGAGI (reference sequence). This CDR3 has 15 residues.

This clonotype was seen ten or more times. This sequence joins TRBV29-1 and TRBJ2-5; D perhaps matches TRBD2 (7 bases). In germline, CDR1 is SQVTM, CDR2 ANQGSEA. The CDR3 length is 14 residues. The V gene lost 4 bases and the J gene lost 0 bases, with 12 bases spanning the gap. In DNA form, the CDR3 reads TGCAGCGTTGTTGGGGGGGCGGACCAAGAGACCCAGTACTTC. This codes for CSVVGGADQETQYF.

This clonotype was counted between two and nine times. This chain uses TRBV7-9 with TRBJ2-3; D is perhaps TRBD2 (5 bases). Germline assignment: CDR1 SEHNR and CDR2 FQNEAQ (reference sequence). The V gene lost 5 bases and the J gene lost 4 bases, with 16 bases spanning the gap. The CDR3 has 15 residues. CDR3 protein: CASSGTRTNPDTQYF. CDR3 DNA: TGTGCCAGCAGCGGCACTAGGACCAACCCAGATACGCAGTATTTT.

This clonotype appeared a few times. The genes are TRBV5-1 and TRBJ2-2; D is undetermined. The V gene lost 0 bases and the J gene lost 2 bases, with 8 bases spanning the gap. The CDR3 consists of 15 residues. From germline, CDR1 is SGHRS and CDR2 YFSETQ. The CDR3 here is CASSLEWGNTGELFF. The DNA for the CDR3 is TGCGCCAGCAGCTTGGAGTGGGGTAACACCGGGGAGCTGTTTTTT.

This clonotype showed up just a few times. V and J are TRBV11-2 and TRBJ1-2; 10 nucleotides match TRBD1. J was trimmed by 0 bases and V by 5 bases; bases with no gene match: 9. The V gene's germline CDR1 is SGHAT and CDR2 FQNNGV. The CDR3 contains 17 residues. The CDR3: CASSDRDRGATNYGYTF. In DNA form, the CDR3 reads TGTGCCAGCAGCGACCGGGACAGGGGCGCTACTAACTATGGCTACACCTTC.

The V call is TRBV20-1, the J call TRBJ2-5, with no clear D. V was cut by 4 bases and J by 7 bases, with 13 bases left in between. The germline V gene has CDR1 DFQATT and CDR2 SNEGSKA (reference sequence). This CDR3 is built from 12 residues. CDR3 in amino acids: CSATDVGRTQYF. CDR3 DNA: TGCAGTGCTACCGACGTCGGACGGACCCAGTACTTC.

Many counts were recorded for this clonotype. This chain links TRBV19 with TRBJ2-3; D not certain. Germline-derived CDR1 and CDR2 are LNHDA and SQIVND (reference sequence). The germline V and J ends were trimmed by 7 bases and 6 bases, with 14 bases remaining between them. This CDR3 is 13 amino acids long. CDR3 residues: CASNPRVGDTQYF. CDR3 in DNA: TGTGCCAGTAACCCCCGCGTCGGCGATACGCAGTATTTT.

The rearrangement uses TRBV7-9 and TRBJ2-2; D is unclear. Germline assignment: CDR1 SEHNR and CDR2 FQNEAQ (reference sequence). Trimming took 1 base from V and 6 from J, leaving 12 bases between them. The CDR3 contains 15 residues. CDR3 DNA: TGTGCCAGCAGCTTAGAAAGTCAGTCACCCGGGGAGCTGTTTTTT. Protein product: CASSLESQSPGELFF. Complete variable domain (other parts from reference TRBV7-9 and TRBJ2-2): DTGVSQNPRHKITKRGQNVTFRCDPISEHNRLYWYRQTLGQGPEFLTYFQNEAQLEKSRLLSDRFSAERPKGSFSTLEIQRTEQGDSAMYLCASSLESQSPGELFFGEGSRLTVL.

V usage is TRBV27 and J usage is TRBJ2-1; D is perhaps TRBD1 (6 bases). V shed 0 bases and J shed 5 bases, with 8 bases lying between them. Germline V gene lookup returns CDR1 MNHEY and CDR2 SMNVEV (reference sequence). CDR3 size: 14 residues. The CDR3 DNA follows: TGTGCCAGCAGTTTATCGGACAGCCACAATGAGCAGTTCTTC. Translated, it gives CASSLSDSHNEQFF.

This chain uses TRBV6-6 with TRBJ2-3; D gene ambiguous. CDR1 is MNHNY, CDR2 SVGAGI, per germline (reference sequence). The CDR3 contains 13 residues. The germline V and J ends were trimmed by 5 bases and 6 bases, with 12 bases remaining between them. The CDR3 here is CASSTPPLDTQYF. The CDR3 coding sequence is TGTGCCAGCAGTACCCCTCCTTTGGATACGCAGTATTTT.

This clonotype was picked up a small number of times. This chain links TRBV5-1 with TRBJ1-3; D unclear. The germline gives CDR1 SGHRS, CDR2 YFSETQ. The CDR3 totals 15 residues. V was clipped by 1 base and J by 0 bases, with 8 bases between them. The CDR3 loop reads CASSLRGYSGNTIYF. The CDR3 nucleotides are TGCGCCAGCAGCTTGCGAGGGTACTCTGGAAACACCATATATTTT.

This clonotype has a count of ten or more. CDR3 amino acids: CASSLAPTGDTQYF. The CDR3 bases are TGTGCCAGCAGCTTAGCCCCGACGGGAGATACGCAGTATTTT. V usage is TRBV7-3 and J usage is TRBJ2-3; no clear D gene. V lost 2 bases and J lost 5, with 11 bases in between. CDR1 SGHTA and CDR2 FQGTGA come from the germline V gene. This CDR3 is 14 amino acids long.

This clonotype was picked up a small number of times. The CDR3 is CASSSGQIPTDTQYF. The DNA for the CDR3 is TGTGCCAGCAGCTCTGGCCAAATCCCCACAGATACGCAGTATTTT. The chain has TRBV5-5 and TRBJ2-3; D is unresolved. V shed 3 bases and J shed 2 bases, with 13 bases lying between them. CDR1 is SGHKS, CDR2 YYEKEE, per germline (reference sequence). This CDR3 spans 15 amino acids.

CDR3 in amino acids: CANEDRANTGELFF. DNA for the CDR3: TGTGCCAACGAAGACAGAGCGAACACCGGGGAGCTGTTTTTT. This chain links TRBV6-5 with TRBJ2-2, with D possibly TRBD1 on 5 matching bases. Germline V CDR1 and CDR2: MNHEY, SVGAGI. This CDR3 is 14 amino acids long. The V end lost 10 bases, the J end lost 0 bases, and 12 bases lay between the germline ends.

V and J are TRBV10-2 and TRBJ2-7; tentative D call: TRBD1 (5 bases). This CDR3 is 13 amino acids long. The germline V gene has CDR1 WSHSY and CDR2 SAAADI. V was shortened by 2 bases and J by 5 bases, with 10 bases between the two germline ends. The CDR3 coding sequence is TGCGCCAGCAGTGAGGGTCAGGGCCACGAGCAGTACTTC. Translated: CASSEGQGHEQYF.

The table lists this clonotype with many counts. V usage is TRBV28 and J usage is TRBJ2-1; 10 positions agree with TRBD1. V lost 5 bases and J lost 6; bases outside the gene matches: 7. The germline CDR1 and CDR2 sequences are MDHEN and SYDVKM. This CDR3 spans 15 amino acids. The CDR3 spells CASSPGTGDANEQFF. DNA for the CDR3: TGTGCCAGCAGTCCCGGGACAGGGGACGCCAATGAGCAGTTCTTC.

This chain uses TRBV7-3 with TRBJ2-1; D may be TRBD1 (6 bases). Trimming stripped 5 bases from V and 7 bases from J, with 12 bases between. CDR3 length: 13 residues. Germline V gives CDR1 SGHTA, CDR2 FQGTGA. CDR3 sequence reads: CASSLIRGNEQFF. The CDR3 nucleotides are TGTGCCAGCAGCCTAATTAGGGGGAATGAGCAGTTCTTC. Variable domain in full (rest from reference TRBV7-3 and TRBJ2-1): GAGVSQTPSNKVTEKGKYVELRCDPISGHTALYWYRQSLGQGPEFLIYFQGTGAADDSGLPNDRFFAVRPEGSVSTLKIQRTERGDSAVYLCASSLIRGNEQFFGPGTRLTVL.

This chain uses TRBV6-1 with TRBJ1-3, with TRBD1 as a possible D gene (5 bases). V was pared by 1 base and J by 5 bases, with 6 bases between. CDR1 MNHNS and CDR2 SASEGT come from the germline V gene. The CDR3 is made up of 13 amino acids. The CDR3 loop is CASSEVGRNTIYF. The CDR3 bases are TGTGCCAGCAGTGAAGTGGGGCGAAACACCATATATTTT.